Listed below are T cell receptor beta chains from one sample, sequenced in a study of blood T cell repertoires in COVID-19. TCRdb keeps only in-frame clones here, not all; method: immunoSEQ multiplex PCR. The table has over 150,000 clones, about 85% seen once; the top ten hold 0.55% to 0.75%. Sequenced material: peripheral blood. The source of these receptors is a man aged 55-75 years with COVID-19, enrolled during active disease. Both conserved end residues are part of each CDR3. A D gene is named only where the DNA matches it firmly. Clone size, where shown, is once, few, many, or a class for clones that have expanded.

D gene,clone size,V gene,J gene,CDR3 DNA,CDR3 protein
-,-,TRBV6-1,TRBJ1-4,TGTGCCAGCAGTGAGTTTGCAGGTAGAGAAAAACTGTTTTTT,CASSEFAGREKLFF
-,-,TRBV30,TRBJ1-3,TGTGCCTGGAGCGGACAGTTAAACACCATATATTTT,CAWSGQLNTIYF
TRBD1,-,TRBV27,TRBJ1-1,TGTGCCAGCAGCTCGACAGGGTCGGAAGCTTTCTTT,CASSSTGSEAFF
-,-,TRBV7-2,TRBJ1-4,TGTGCCAGCAGCTTAGGTCGTGAAAAACTGTTTTTT,CASSLGREKLFF
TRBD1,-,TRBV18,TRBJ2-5,TGTGCCAGCTCACTTCGACAGGGTATGGGGGAGACCCAGTACTTC,CASSLRQGMGETQYF
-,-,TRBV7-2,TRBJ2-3,TGTGCCAGCAGCTTTACAGGGACAGATACGCAGTATTTT,CASSFTGTDTQYF
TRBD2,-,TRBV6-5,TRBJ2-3,TGTGCCACCCGGACTAGCGGGAGTAGCACAGATACGCAGTATTTT,CATRTSGSSTDTQYF
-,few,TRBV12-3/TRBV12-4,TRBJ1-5,TGTGCCAGTGAGGGATACAATCAGCCCCAGCATTTT,CASEGYNQPQHF
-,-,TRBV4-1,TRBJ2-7,TGCGCCACCCCGAACTCGGGGGATTCCTACGAGCAGTACTTC,CATPNSGDSYEQYF
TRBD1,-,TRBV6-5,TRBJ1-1,TGTGCCAGCAGACAGGGGTCAATGAACACTGAAGCTTTCTTT,CASRQGSMNTEAFF
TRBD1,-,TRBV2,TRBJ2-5,TGTGCCAGCAGTGACAGACAGGGGGGAGAGACCCAGTACTTC,CASSDRQGGETQYF
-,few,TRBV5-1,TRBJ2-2,TGCGCCAGCAGCTTGGTTCAGGGTTACAACACCGGGGAGCTGTTTTTT,CASSLVQGYNTGELFF
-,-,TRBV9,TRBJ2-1,TGTGCCAGCAGCGTAGATCCGACGGGAGCGGCAAATGAGCAGTTCTTC,CASSVDPTGAANEQFF
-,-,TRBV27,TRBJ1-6,TGTGCCAGCAGACCTACAGTCCCCAATTCACCCCTCCACTTT,CASRPTVPNSPLHF
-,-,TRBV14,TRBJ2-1,TGTGCCAGCAGCCAATCCTTTTACAGGGATGATTTTGAGCAGTTCTTC,CASSQSFYRDDFEQFF
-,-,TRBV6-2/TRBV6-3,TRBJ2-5,TGTGCCAGCAGTTACCCGGGGGGCGGAGAGACCCAGTACTTC,CASSYPGGGETQYF
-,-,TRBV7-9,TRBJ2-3,TGTGCCAGCAGCTTTAACAGGGGAGGTGGGGACCGCACAGATACGCAGTATTTT,CASSFNRGGGDRTDTQYF
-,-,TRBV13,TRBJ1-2,TGTGCCAGCAGCTTAGGCAGGGGTCCTGGCTACACCTTC,CASSLGRGPGYTF
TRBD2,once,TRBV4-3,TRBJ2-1,TGCGCCAGCAGCCAGGAGAGCGGGGGGGCATACAATGAGCAGTTCTTC,CASSQESGGAYNEQFF
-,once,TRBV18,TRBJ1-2,TGTGCCAGCTCGCAGGACAGCTACTATGGCTACACCTTC,CASSQDSYYGYTF
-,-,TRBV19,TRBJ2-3,TGTGCCAGTAGGACCTCAACAGAAGATACGCAGTATTTT,CASRTSTEDTQYF
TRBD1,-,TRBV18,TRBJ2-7,TGTGCCAGCTCACCACCCCCAGGGGGCTACGAGCAGTACTTC,CASSPPPGGYEQYF
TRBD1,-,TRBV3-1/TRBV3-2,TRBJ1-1,TGTGCCAGCAGCCAAGCTTTAGGGGGCTCCCGAGAAGCTTTCTTT,CASSQALGGSREAFF
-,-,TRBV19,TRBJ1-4,TGTGCCAGTAGTATAGGGGGCAGAGGCGAAAAACTGTTTTTT,CASSIGGRGEKLFF
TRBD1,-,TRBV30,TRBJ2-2,TGTGCCTGGAGTGTCCCTAACGGACAGGGGGCCGGGGAGCTGTTTTTT,CAWSVPNGQGAGELFF
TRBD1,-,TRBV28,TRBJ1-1,TGTGCCAGCAGTCGGGACAGTGAGAACACTGAAGCTTTCTTT,CASSRDSENTEAFF
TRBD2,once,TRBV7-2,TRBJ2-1,TGTGCCAGCAGCATAGCGGGGGGGCCATACAATGAGCAGTTCTTC,CASSIAGGPYNEQFF
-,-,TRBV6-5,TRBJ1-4,TGTGCCAGCAGTTACGGAGGAGCTAATGAAAAACTGTTTTTT,CASSYGGANEKLFF
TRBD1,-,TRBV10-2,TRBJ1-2,TGCGCCAGTACTGACAGGGGGCGAAATGGCTACACCTTC,CASTDRGRNGYTF
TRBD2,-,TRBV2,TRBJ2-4,TGTGCCAGCAGTGGGACTAGCGGGGCGGAACTAGCCAAAAACATTCAGTACTTC,CASSGTSGAELAKNIQYF
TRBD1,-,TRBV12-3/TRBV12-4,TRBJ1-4,TGTGCCAGCAACAGGGGGGCTAATGAAAAACTGTTTTTT,CASNRGANEKLFF
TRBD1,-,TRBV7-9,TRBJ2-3,TGTGCCAGCAGCGACCTTGGACAGGGGGTTATTGATACGCAGTATTTT,CASSDLGQGVIDTQYF
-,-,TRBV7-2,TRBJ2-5,TGTGCCAGCAGCTCCTTCGCGGAGACCCAGTACTTC,CASSSFAETQYF
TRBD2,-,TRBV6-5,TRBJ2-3,TGTGCCAGCAGTCGTAGCGGGCAACACACAGATACGCAGTATTTT,CASSRSGQHTDTQYF
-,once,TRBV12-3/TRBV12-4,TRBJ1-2,TGTGCCAGCAGTTTAAGGGGGGGCTACACCTTC,CASSLRGGYTF
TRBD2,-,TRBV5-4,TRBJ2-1,TGTGCCAGCAGCTTGGGCGGGGGGTACGACAATGAGCAGTTCTTC,CASSLGGGYDNEQFF
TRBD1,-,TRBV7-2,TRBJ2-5,TGTGCCAGCAGCGGAAGCAGGGGGCGCGAAAAGACCCAGTACTTC,CASSGSRGREKTQYF
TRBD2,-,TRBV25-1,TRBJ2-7,TGTGCCAGCAGTCGTACCGGGGGGACCTACGAGCAGTACTTC,CASSRTGGTYEQYF
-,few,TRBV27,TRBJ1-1,TGTGCCAGCAGTTTTGCGGGCCAGGTGATGGGTGCTGAAGCTTTCTTT,CASSFAGQVMGAEAFF
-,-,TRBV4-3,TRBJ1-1,TGCGCCAGCAGCCAACCAAACGGGGGGAACACTGAAGCTTTCTTT,CASSQPNGGNTEAFF
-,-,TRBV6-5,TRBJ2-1,TGTGCCAGCAGTTACAGCCAAACCGACTACAATGAGCAGTTCTTC,CASSYSQTDYNEQFF
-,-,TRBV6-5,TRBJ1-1,TGTGCCAGCAGTTACAAGGGGAGGATGAACACTGAAGCTTTCTTT,CASSYKGRMNTEAFF
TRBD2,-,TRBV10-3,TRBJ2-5,TGTGCCATCAGTGATCTACTAGCGGGAGGGGAAGAGACCCAGTACTTC,CAISDLLAGGEETQYF
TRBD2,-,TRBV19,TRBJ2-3,TGTGCCAGTAGTATAACTAGCGGGGGCACAGATACGCAGTATTTT,CASSITSGGTDTQYF
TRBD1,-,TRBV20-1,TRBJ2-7,TGCAGTGCTAGTCCGGGACAGAGCTACGAGCAGTACTTC,CSASPGQSYEQYF
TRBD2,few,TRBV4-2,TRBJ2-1,TGTGCCAGCAGCCACCTCACTAGCGGGACCTACAATGAGCAGTTCTTC,CASSHLTSGTYNEQFF
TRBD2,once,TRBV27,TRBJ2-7,TGTGCCAGCACATCTAGCGGACTGGGAAGCGAGCAGTACTTC,CASTSSGLGSEQYF
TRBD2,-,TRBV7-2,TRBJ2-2,TGTGCCAGCAGCCCGTTCGGGGGGAGTCTAACCGGGGAGCTGTTTTTT,CASSPFGGSLTGELFF
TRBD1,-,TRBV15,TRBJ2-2,TGTGCCACCCAAACAGGGGAAGGCGCCGGGGAGCTGTTTTTT,CATQTGEGAGELFF
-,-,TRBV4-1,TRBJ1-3,TGCGCCAGCCGGAGCTCTGGAAACACCATATATTTT,CASRSSGNTIYF
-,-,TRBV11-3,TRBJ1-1,TGTGCCAGCAGCTCACGACAGAACACTGAAGCTTTCTTT,CASSSRQNTEAFF
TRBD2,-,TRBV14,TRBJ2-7,TGTGCCAGCAGCCCGGGACTCGTCCAGCGGGGGGAGCGAGAGCAGTACTTC,CASSPGLVQRGEREQYF
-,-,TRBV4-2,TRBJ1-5,TGTGCCAGCAGCCCGGGGAGGGATAGCAATCAGCCCCAGCATTTT,CASSPGRDSNQPQHF